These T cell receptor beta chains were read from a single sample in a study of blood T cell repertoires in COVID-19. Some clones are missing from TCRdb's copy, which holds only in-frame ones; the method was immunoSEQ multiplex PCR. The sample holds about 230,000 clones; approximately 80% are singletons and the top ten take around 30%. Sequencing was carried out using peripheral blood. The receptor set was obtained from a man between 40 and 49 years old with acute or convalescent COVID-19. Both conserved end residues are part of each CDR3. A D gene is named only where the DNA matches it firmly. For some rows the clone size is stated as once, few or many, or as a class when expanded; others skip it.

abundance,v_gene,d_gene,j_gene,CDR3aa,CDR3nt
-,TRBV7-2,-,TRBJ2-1,CASSPGGSDSVRFF,TGTGCCAGCAGCCCTGGTGGTTCGGACTCTGTGCGGTTCTTC
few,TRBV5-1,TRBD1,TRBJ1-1,CASSLGGQGEAFF,TGCGCCAGCAGCTTGGGAGGACAGGGTGAAGCTTTCTTT
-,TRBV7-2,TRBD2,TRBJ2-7,CASSSGLASNEQYF,TGTGCCAGCAGCTCCGGACTAGCGTCCAACGAGCAGTACTTC
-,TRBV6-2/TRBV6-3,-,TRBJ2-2,CASSYFRGRSNTGELFF,TGTGCCAGCAGTTACTTTAGGGGCAGGTCGAACACCGGGGAGCTGTTTTTT
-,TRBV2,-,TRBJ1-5,CASRGDYQPQHF,TGTGCCAGCAGGGGTGACTATCAGCCCCAGCATTTT
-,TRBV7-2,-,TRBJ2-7,CASSLVAGYSSYEQYF,TGTGCCAGCAGCTTAGTTGCGGGATATAGCTCCTACGAGCAGTACTTC
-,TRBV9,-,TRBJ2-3,CASSVGSADTQYF,TGTGCCAGCAGCGTAGGGAGCGCAGATACGCAGTATTTT
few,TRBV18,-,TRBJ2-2,CASSPPEVRSEGELFF,TGTGCCAGCTCACCACCGGAGGTCAGGAGTGAGGGGGAGCTGTTTTTT
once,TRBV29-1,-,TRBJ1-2,CSVEEPGRGYGYTF,TGCAGCGTTGAAGAGCCGGGAAGGGGGTATGGCTACACCTTC
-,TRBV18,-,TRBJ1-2,CASSPLTGGGDGYTF,TGTGCCAGCTCACCACTGACAGGAGGTGGTGATGGCTACACCTTC
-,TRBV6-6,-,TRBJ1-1,CASTITGGLNTEAFF,TGTGCCAGCACCATAACCGGGGGATTGAACACTGAAGCTTTCTTT
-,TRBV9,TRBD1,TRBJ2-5,CASSFSGTVVETQYF,TGTGCCAGCAGCTTCTCCGGGACAGTAGTGGAGACCCAGTACTTC
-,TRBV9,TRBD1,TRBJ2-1,CASSVGGQAYNEQFF,TGTGCCAGCAGCGTAGGGGGACAGGCCTACAATGAGCAGTTCTTC
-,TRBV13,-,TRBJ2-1,CASSFGTPNEQFF,TGTGCCAGCAGCTTCGGGACTCCCAATGAGCAGTTCTTC
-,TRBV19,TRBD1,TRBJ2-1,CASRIQGSGNNEQFF,TGTGCCAGTAGGATACAGGGGTCGGGAAACAATGAGCAGTTCTTC
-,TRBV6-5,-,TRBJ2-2,CASSYRTYNTGELFF,TGTGCCAGCAGTTATAGGACATACAACACCGGGGAGCTGTTTTTT
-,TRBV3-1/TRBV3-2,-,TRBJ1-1,CASSQNLQVYTEAFF,TGTGCCAGCAGCCAAAACCTACAGGTTTACACTGAAGCTTTCTTT
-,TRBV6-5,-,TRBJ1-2,CASSYRPAGANYGYTF,TGTGCCAGCAGTTACCGGCCCGCGGGGGCTAACTATGGCTACACCTTC
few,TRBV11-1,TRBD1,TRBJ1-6,CASSFMRGQGASPLHF,TGTGCCAGCAGCTTCATGAGGGGACAGGGGGCCTCACCCCTCCACTTT
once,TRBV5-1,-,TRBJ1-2,CASSPSTAPNYGYTF,TGCGCCAGCAGCCCGTCGACAGCCCCTAACTATGGCTACACCTTC
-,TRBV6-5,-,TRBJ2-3,CASSSPAGGPTDTQYF,TGTGCCAGCAGTTCCCCTGCGGGTGGTCCCACAGATACGCAGTATTTT
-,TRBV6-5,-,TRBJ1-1,CASSYLRDTEAFF,TGTGCCAGCAGTTACTTGCGGGACACTGAAGCTTTCTTT
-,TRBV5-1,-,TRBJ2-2,CASSLNTGELFF,TGCGCCAGCAGCCTAAACACCGGGGAGCTGTTTTTT